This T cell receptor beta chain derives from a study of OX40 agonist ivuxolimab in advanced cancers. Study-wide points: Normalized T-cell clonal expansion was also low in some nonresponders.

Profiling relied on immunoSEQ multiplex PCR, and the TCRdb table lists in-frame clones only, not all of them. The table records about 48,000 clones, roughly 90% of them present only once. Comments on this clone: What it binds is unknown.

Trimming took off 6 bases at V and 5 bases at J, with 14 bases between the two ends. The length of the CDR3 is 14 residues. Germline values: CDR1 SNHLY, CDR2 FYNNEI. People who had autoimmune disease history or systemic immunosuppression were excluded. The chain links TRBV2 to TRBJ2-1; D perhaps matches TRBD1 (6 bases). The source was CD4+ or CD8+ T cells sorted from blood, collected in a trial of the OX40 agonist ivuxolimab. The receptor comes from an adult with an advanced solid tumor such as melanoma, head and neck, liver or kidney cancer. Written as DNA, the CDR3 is TGTGCCAGCAGGACAGGAGGCTTGCACAATGAGCAGTTCTTC. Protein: CASRTGGLHNEQFF.